This entry lists 7 T cell receptor beta chains sequenced from one sample in a study of cytomegalovirus exposure and HLA in healthy donors. PCR employed 60 Vbeta and 13 Jbeta primers. Using immunoSEQ multiplex PCR, the repertoire was profiled, and TCRdb retains in-frame clones only, with some absent. The data contain over 150,000 clones, approximately 83% of them singletons. Sample: PBMCs. Source of these receptors: a boy under 10 years old in good health and CMV-seronegative.

In this sample, this clone turned up a few times. The chain is built from TRBV5-1 and TRBJ2-1, with 16 bases that match TRBD2. CDR3 length equals 17 residues. Germline V CDR1 and CDR2: SGHRS, YFSETQ. V gave up 4 bases and J gave up 6 bases; unmatched junction bases: 7. This chain's CDR3 is CASSRPGTSGGANEQFF. In nucleotides, the CDR3 is TGCGCCAGCAGCCGTCCCGGGACTAGCGGGGGGGCCAATGAGCAGTTCTTC.

The chain recombines TRBV29-1 with TRBJ2-3, with a possible D match to TRBD2 (6 bases). The CDR3 loop spans 15 amino acids. Germline V gene lookup returns CDR1 SQVTM and CDR2 ANQGSEA. V lost 1 base and J 2 bases, leaving 13 bases between the germline ends. CDR3 in amino acids: CSVEGTIRATDTQYF. CDR3 nucleotides: TGCAGCGTTGAAGGGACTATAAGAGCCACAGATACGCAGTATTTT.

This chain uses TRBV19 with TRBJ2-7; D perhaps matches TRBD2 (6 bases). Germline V CDR1 and CDR2: LNHDA, SQIVND (reference sequence). V lost 3 bases to trimming and J lost 3 bases, with 15 bases between them. The CDR3 covers 15 residues. CDR3 protein: CASSIRRAAIYEQYF. In DNA form, the CDR3 reads TGTGCCAGTAGTATCAGGAGGGCAGCCATCTACGAGCAGTACTTC.

This chain uses TRBV10-3 with TRBJ1-2; D unclear. V was shortened by 6 bases and J by 8 bases, with 22 bases between the two germline ends. The germline CDR1 and CDR2 sequences are ENHRY and SYGVKD. The CDR3 extends over 15 amino acids. The CDR3 sequence is CAIRENAGISEGYTF. As DNA, the CDR3 is TGTGCCATCAGGGAGAACGCCGGGATTTCTGAGGGCTACACCTTC.

V and J are TRBV7-9 and TRBJ1-2, with D possibly matching TRBD1 (5 bases). The CDR3 spans 15 residues. The germline gives CDR1 SEHNR, CDR2 FQNEAQ (reference sequence). V was clipped by 2 bases and J by 3 bases, with 13 bases between them. The CDR3 sequence: CASSLWQGSDYGYTF. The CDR3 nucleotides read TGTGCCAGCAGCTTATGGCAGGGCAGCGACTATGGCTACACCTTC.

V gene TRBV29-1 combines with J gene TRBJ2-1, with D possibly being TRBD2 (7 bases). Germline-derived CDR1 and CDR2 are SQVTM and ANQGSEA. The CDR3 has 14 amino acids. Deletions cut 0 bases from V and 9 bases from J, with 15 bases between. In DNA form, the CDR3 reads TGCAGCGTTGAAGATGGGGGGGGGCTGGCTGAGCAGTTCTTC. It encodes CSVEDGGGLAEQFF.

The chain carries TRBV6-5 and TRBJ2-1; TRBD2 is a possible D gene (5 bases). The CDR3 extends over 13 amino acids. Germline CDR1 reads MNHEY; CDR2 reads SVGAGI. Trimming cost V 4 bases and J 3 bases, with 7 bases left between them. The CDR3 DNA reads TGTGCCAGCAGTTCTAGCTACTACAATGAGCAGTTCTTC. Its protein product is CASSSSYYNEQFF.